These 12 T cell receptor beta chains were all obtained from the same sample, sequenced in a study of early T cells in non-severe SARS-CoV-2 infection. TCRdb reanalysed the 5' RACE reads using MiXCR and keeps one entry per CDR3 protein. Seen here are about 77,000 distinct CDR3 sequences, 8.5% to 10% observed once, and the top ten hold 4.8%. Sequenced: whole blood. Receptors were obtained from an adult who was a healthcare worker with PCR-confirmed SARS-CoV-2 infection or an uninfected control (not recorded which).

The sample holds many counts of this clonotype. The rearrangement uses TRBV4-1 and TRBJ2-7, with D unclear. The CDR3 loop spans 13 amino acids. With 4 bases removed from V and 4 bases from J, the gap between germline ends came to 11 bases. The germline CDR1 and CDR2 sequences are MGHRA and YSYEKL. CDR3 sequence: CASSPRFGYEQYF. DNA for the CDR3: TGCGCCAGCAGCCCCCGCTTTGGGTACGAGCAGTACTTC.

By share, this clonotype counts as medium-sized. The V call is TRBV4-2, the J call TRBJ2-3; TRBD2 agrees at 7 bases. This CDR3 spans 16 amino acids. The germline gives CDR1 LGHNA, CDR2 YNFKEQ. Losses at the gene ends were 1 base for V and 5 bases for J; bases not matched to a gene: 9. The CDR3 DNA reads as TGTGCCAGCAGCCAAGTCGCCGGCTCTAGCGGAGATACGCAGTATTTT. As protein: CASSQVAGSSGDTQYF.

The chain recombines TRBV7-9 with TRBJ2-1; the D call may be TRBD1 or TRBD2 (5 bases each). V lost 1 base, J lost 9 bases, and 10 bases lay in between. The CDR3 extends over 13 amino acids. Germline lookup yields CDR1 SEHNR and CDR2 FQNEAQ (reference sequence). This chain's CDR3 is CASSLGGTGEQFF. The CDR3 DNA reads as TGTGCCAGCAGCTTAGGGGGGACGGGTGAGCAGTTCTTC.

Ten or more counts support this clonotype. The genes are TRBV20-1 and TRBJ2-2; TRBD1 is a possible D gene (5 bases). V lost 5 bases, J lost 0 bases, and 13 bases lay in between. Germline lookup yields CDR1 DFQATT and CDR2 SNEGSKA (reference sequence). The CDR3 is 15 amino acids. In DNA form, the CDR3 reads TGCAGTGCTCCCGACAGCCTCGCGAACACCGGGGAGCTGTTTTTT. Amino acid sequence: CSAPDSLANTGELFF.

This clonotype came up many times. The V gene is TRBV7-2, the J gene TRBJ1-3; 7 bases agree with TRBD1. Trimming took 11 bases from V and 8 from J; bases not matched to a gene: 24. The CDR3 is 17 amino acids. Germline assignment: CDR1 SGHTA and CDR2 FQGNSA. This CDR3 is CAFSFPGQASLGYTIYF. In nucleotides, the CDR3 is TGTGCCTTCAGTTTCCCAGGACAGGCGTCCCTGGGGTACACCATATATTTT.

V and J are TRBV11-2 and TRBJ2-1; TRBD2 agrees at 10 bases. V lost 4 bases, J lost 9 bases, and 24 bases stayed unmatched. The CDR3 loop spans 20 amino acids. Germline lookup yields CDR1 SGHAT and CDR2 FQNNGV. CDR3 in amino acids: CASSSRWTSGTPSRYGEQFF. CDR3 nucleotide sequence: TGTGCCAGCAGCTCCAGGTGGACTAGCGGAACCCCATCCCGTTACGGTGAGCAGTTCTTC.

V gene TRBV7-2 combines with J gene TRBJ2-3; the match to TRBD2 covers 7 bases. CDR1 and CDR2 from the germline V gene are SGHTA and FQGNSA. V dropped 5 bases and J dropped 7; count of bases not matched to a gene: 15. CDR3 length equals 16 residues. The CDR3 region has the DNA TGTGCCAGCAGCCCAGAGTCTGGCGGGAGACGAAATACGCAGTATTTT. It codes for CASSPESGGRRNTQYF.

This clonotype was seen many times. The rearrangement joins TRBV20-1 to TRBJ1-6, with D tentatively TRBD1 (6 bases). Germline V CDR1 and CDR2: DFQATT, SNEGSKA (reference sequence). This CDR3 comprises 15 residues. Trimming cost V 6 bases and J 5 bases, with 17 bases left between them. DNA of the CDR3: TGCAGTGCCCGGACTTGGGGGGCCGATAATTCACCCCTCCACTTT. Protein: CSARTWGADNSPLHF.

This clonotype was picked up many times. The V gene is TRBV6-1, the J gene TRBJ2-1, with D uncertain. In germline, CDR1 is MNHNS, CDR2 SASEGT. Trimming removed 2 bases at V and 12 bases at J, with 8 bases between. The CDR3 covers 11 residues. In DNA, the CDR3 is TGTGCCAGCAGTGAACTAGTTGCGCAGTTCTTC. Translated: CASSELVAQFF.

CDR3 region: CAISRDSSYNEQFF. The CDR3 bases are TGTGCCATCTCCCGGGATAGCTCCTACAATGAGCAGTTCTTC. The gene calls are TRBV10-3 and TRBJ2-1; tentatively, D is TRBD2 (5 bases). V was pared by 8 bases and J by 0 bases, with 11 bases between. Germline assignment: CDR1 ENHRY and CDR2 SYGVKD. CDR3 size: 14 residues.

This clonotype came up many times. The DNA for the CDR3 is TGTGCCAGCAGCTTGAGCGGAAGAGCTCGTCACATTCAGTACTTC. This gives the protein CASSLSGRARHIQYF. The chain uses TRBV7-2 and TRBJ2-4; TRBD2 might be the D (5 bases). The germline CDR1 and CDR2 sequences are SGHTA and FQGNSA. The CDR3 sequence is 15 residues long. V was pared by 3 bases and J by 8 bases, with 17 bases between.

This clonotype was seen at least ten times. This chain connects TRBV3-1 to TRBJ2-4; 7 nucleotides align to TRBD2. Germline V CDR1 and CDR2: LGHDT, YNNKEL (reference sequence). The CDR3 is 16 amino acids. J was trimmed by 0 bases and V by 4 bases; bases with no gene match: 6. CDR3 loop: CASSPSGAGAKNIQYF. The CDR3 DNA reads TGTGCCAGCAGCCCTAGCGGCGCGGGAGCCAAAAACATTCAGTACTTC.